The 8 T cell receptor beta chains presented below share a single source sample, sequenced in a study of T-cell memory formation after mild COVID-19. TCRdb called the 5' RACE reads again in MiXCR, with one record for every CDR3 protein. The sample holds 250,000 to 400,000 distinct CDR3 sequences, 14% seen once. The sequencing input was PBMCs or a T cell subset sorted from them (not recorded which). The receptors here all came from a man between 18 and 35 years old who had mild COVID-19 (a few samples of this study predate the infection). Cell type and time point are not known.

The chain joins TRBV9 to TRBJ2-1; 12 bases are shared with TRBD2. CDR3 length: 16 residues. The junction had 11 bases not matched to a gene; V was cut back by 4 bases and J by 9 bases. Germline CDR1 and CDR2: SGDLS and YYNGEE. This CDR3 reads CASSPGTSGWGGEQFF. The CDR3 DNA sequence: TGTGCCAGCAGCCCTGGGACTAGCGGGTGGGGTGGTGAGCAGTTCTTC.

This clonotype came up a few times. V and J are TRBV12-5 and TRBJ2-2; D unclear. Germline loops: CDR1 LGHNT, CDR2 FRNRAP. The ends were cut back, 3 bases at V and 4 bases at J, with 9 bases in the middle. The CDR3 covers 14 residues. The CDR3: CASGLFRVTGELFF. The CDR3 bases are TGTGCTAGTGGTTTATTTCGTGTCACCGGGGAGCTGTTTTTT.

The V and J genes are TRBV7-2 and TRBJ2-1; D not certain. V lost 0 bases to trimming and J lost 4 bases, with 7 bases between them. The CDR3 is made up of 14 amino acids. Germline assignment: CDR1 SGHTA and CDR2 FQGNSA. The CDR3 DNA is TGTGCCAGCAGCTTAGCCATTTTATACAATGAGCAGTTCTTC. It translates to CASSLAILYNEQFF.

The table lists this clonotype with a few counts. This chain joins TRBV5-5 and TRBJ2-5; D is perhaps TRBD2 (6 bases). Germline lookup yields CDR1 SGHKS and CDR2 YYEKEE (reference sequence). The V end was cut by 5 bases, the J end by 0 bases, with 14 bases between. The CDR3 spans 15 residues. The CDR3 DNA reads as TGTGCCAGCAGGCCGACCCCGGGAGACCAAGAGACCCAGTACTTC. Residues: CASRPTPGDQETQYF. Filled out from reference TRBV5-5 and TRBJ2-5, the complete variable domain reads DAGVTQSPTHLIKTRGQQVTLRCSPISGHKSVSWYQQVLGQGPQFIFQYYEKEERGRGNFPDRFSARQFPNYSSELNVNALLLGDSALYLCASRPTPGDQETQYFGPGTRLLVL.

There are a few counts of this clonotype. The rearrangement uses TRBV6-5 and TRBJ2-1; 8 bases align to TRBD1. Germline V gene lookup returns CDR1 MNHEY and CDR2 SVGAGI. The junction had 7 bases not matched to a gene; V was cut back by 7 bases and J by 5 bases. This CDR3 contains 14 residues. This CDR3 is CASKAGTGNNEQFF. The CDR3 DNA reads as TGTGCCAGCAAGGCCGGGACAGGAAACAATGAGCAGTTCTTC.

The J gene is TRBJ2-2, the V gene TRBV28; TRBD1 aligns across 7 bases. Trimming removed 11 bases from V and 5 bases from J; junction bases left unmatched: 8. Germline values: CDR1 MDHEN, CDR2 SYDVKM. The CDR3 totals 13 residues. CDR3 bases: TGTGCCTACGGGACAGAAACGACCGGGGAGCTGTTTTTT. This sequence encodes CAYGTETTGELFF.

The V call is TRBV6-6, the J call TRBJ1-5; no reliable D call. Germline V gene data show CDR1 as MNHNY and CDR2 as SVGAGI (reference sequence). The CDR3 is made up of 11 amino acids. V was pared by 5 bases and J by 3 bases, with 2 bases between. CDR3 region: CASSNNQPQHF. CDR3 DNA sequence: TGTGCCAGCAGTAACAATCAGCCCCAGCATTTT.

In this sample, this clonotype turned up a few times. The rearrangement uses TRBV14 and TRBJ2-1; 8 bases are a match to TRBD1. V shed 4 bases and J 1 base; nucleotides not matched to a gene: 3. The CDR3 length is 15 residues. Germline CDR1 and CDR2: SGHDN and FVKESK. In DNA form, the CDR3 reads TGTGCCAGCAGCCGGTGGACAGGGTCCTACAATGAGCAGTTCTTC. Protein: CASSRWTGSYNEQFF.